The entry below describes one T cell receptor (beta chain). The antigen this receptor binds is unknown. No base quality values were provided; no much bigger clone lies one nucleotide off. The sample comes from a study of blood T cell repertoires in COVID-19 (dated by TCRdb to the early 2020s). For the study in its entirety: Collaborator samples came from the United States, Italy and Spain and covered acute and convalescent phases of COVID-19. A freely available public database, intended as a resource for researchers studying the immune response to SARS-CoV-2, is where the repertoires were released. The sample metadata nearly always contained a de-identified subject ID, COVID-19 status, age in years and sex. The samples were drawn from two sources: the first 160 participants of the ongoing ImmuneRACE study, and 950 to 1,500 subjects contributed by 6 global collaborators. The material from the prospective study consisted of cDNA or gDNA derived from T cells, B-cell-depleted T cells, or PBMCs. HLA class I and class II types, where available, came from metadata supplied by the sample provider rather than from assay-based typing. Subjects who had been exposed to COVID-19, were actively infected with it, or had recovered from it provided the deeply sampled blood TCRbeta repertoires that made up the dataset.

Enrolling through a virtual design, the prospective study's participants ranged in age from roughly 18 to 89 years and lived across 20 to 25 United States geographic areas. In the prospective study, cohorts were assigned on the basis of participant-reported clinical history obtained from a screening survey and a study questionnaire. Exposed participants were defined as having been in contact with someone with a PCR-confirmed or clinician-diagnosed COVID-19 case within 2 weeks of study entry. Mobile phlebotomists in the prospective study collected whole blood, serum and a nasopharyngeal or oropharyngeal swab from every participant. Prospective study participants could optionally give additional blood draws and questionnaires over an approximately 2-month period. Prospective study blood samples were shipped either frozen or at room temperature before DNA extraction. The research as a whole found: How much clinical and demographic metadata was included differed by source and by participant, and the metadata was provided uncurated.

V and J lose 0 bases and 2 bases, and a span of 9 bases separates them. Counted from cysteine to phenylalanine, this CDR3 has 15 amino acids. Kept here is only the CDR3 DNA, which spans 45 bases and is read in frame from base 1. TCRbeta CDR3 regions were amplified from genomic DNA using the immunoSEQ Assay, a bias-controlled multiplex PCR. The published analysis was carried out like this. Nucleated cell counts per sample were estimated from amplification of reference gene primers within the assay. To quantify the absolute abundance of each unique TCRbeta CDR3 rearrangement, sequence reads were collapsed and filtered. Productive Simpson clonality was computed per sample as the square root of Simpson's diversity index over productive rearrangements. TCRdb re-hosts the immuneACCESS table, in-frame sequences only. Its copies lack some clones; in the studies checked, an unresolved V gene accounts for under half of them, and the cause for the rest is not known. That table gives V, J and clone size, and the DNA gave D and trimming. Present in this sample are 300,000 to 450,000 clones, 88% of which were seen just once. The ten biggest clones cover about 0.94% of the sample.

Rearrangement joined TRBV23-1 to TRBJ2-3; TRBD2 is perhaps the D gene, given 5 matching bases. TRBV23-1 is an ORF, and what it does is uncertain. Sequenced sample: PBMCs or T cells enriched from blood (not recorded which). This sequence was found in a woman in her thirties who had been exposed to COVID-19. DNA sequence: TGCGCCAGCAGTCAATCAAGGGAGTACACAGATACGCAGTATTTT. Translated, this is CASSQSREYTDTQYF.